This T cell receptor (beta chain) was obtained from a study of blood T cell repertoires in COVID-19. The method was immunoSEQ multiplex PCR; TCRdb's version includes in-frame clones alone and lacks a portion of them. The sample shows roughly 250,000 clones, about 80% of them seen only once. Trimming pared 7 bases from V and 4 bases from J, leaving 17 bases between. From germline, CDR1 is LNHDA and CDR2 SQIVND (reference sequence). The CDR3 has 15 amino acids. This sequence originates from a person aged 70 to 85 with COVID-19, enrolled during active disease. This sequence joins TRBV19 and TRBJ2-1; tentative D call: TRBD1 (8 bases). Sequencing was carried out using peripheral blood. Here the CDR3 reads CASKLTGGGYNEQFF. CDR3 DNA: TGTGCCAGTAAACTCACAGGGGGGGGTTACAATGAGCAGTTCTTC. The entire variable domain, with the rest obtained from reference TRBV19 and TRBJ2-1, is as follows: DGGITQSPKYLFRKEGQNVTLSCEQNLNHDAMYWYRQDPGQGLRLIYYSQIVNDFQKGDIAEGYSVSREKKESFPLTVTSAQKNPTAFYLCASKLTGGGYNEQFFGPGTRLTVL.